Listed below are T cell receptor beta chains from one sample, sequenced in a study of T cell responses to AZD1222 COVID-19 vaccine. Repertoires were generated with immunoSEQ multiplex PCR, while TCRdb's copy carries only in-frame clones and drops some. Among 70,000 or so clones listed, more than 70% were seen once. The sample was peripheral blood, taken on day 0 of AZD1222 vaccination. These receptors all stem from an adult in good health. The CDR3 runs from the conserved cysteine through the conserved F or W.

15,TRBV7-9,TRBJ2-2,CASSLSAGNTGELFF
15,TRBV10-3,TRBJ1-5,CAISEQDTSNQPQHF
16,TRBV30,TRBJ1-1,CAWSKPGQGVGTEAFF
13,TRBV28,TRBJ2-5,CASSRTGQETQYF
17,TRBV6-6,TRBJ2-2,CASSLRARFDSIGELFF
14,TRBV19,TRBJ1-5,CASRDRGLGQPQHF
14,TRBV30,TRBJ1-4,CAWSWGAGNEKLFF
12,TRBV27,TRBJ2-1,CASKGYYNEQFF
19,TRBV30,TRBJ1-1,CAWSALSGGAQGGNTEAFF
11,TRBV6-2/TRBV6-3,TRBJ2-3,CASSSDHSQYF
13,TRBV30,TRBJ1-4,CAWTEGGNEKLFF
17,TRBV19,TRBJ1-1,CASSIIGTGGLDTEAFF
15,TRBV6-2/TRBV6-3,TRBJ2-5,CASSSWTGGSETQYF
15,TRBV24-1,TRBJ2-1,CATSDPSGAYNEQFF
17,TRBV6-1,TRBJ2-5,CASSDPALGGETDTQYF
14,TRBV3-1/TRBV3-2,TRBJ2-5,CASSPQLTGETQYF
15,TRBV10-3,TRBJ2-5,CAISEFGSNQETQYF
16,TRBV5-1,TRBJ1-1,CASSDRGMGLGAEAFF
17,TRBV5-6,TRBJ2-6,CASSGTGSPTGANVLTF
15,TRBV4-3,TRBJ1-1,CASSQDSGWGYEAFF
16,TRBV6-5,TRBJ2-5,CASSYSTLAVGETQYF
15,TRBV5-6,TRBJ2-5,CASSLSTGGLETQYF
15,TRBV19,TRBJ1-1,CASRGRTAMNTEAFF
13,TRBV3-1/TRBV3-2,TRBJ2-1,CASSQDRSGTPVF
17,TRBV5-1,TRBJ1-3,CASSSDQGTWSGNTIYF
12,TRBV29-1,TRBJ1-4,CSVDSGFEKLFF
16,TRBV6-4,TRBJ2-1,CASTERAGGEPNEQFF
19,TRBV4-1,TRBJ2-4,CASSQGGLAGGLAKNIQYF
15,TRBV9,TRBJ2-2,CASSRLVANTGELFF
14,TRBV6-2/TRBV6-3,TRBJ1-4,CASSYVGTNEKLFF
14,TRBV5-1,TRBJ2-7,CASSPGQGIYEQYF
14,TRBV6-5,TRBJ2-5,CASSSGGIQETQYF
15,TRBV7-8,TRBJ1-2,CASSLYRGADYGYTF
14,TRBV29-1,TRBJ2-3,CSVVLALGTDTQYF
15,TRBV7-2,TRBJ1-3,CASSLATGSGNTIYF
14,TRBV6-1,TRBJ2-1,CASSEDPTYNEQFF
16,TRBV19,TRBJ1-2,CATSDGWGLHNYGYTF
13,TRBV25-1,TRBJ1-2,CASTPGANYGYTF
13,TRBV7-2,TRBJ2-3,CANRRLLSDTQYF
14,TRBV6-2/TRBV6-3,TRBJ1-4,CASSYSPTYEKLFF
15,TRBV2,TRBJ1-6,CASGDRLGLGSPLHF
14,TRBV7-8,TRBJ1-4,CASSLRGLNEKLFF
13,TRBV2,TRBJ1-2,CASSEEQNYGYTF
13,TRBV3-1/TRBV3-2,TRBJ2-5,CASSSRLDATQYF
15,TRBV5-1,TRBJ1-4,CASSSQGFGNEKLFF
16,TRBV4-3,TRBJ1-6,CASSTTGTGNNSPLHF
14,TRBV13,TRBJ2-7,CASSIGQGRYEQYF
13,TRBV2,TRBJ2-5,CASSEEFWETQYF
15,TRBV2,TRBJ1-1,CASQSGGGENTEAFF
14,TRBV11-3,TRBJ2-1,CASSLSGGYNEQFF
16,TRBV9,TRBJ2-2,CASSVRTGIVSGELFF
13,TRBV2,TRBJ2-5,CASSEGRQETQYF
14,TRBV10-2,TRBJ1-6,CASSYGTGPSPLHF
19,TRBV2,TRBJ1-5,CASSLIGVRTSLGNQPQHF
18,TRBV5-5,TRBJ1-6,CASSFQGQAKANNSPLHF
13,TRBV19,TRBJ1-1,CASVPDRDTEAFF